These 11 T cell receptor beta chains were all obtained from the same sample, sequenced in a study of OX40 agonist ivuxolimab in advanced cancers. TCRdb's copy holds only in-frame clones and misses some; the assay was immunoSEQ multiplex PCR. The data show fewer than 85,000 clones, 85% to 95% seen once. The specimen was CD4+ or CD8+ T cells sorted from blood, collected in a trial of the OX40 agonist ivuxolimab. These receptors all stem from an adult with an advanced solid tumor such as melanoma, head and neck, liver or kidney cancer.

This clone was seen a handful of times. CDR3 protein: CASSGMGNSPLHF. The CDR3 nucleotides read TGTGCCAGCAGTGGGATGGGCAATTCACCCCTCCACTTT. J is TRBJ1-6 and V is TRBV2; D unclear. CDR1 and CDR2 from the germline V gene are SNHLY and FYNNEI. The CDR3 is 13 residues long. Trimming cost V 4 bases and J 7 bases, with 8 bases left between them.

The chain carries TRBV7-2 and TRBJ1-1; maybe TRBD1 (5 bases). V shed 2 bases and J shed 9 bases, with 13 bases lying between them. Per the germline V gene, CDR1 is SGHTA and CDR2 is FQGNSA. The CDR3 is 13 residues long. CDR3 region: CASSLRGPQKAFF. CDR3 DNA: TGTGCCAGCAGCTTAAGGGGCCCCCAAAAAGCTTTCTTT. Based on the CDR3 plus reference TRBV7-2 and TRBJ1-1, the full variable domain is GAGVSQSPSNKVTEKGKDVELRCDPISGHTALYWYRQSLGQGLEFLIYFQGNSAPDKSGLPSDRFSAERTGGSVSTLTIQRTQQEDSAVYLCASSLRGPQKAFFGQGTRLTVV.

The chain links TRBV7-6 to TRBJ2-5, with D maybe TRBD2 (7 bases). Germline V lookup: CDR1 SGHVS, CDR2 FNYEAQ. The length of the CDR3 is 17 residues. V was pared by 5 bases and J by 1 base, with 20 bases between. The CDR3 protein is CASSPLGGARGQETQYF. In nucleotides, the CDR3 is TGTGCCAGCAGCCCCTTGGGGGGGGCGAGGGGCCAAGAGACCCAGTACTTC.

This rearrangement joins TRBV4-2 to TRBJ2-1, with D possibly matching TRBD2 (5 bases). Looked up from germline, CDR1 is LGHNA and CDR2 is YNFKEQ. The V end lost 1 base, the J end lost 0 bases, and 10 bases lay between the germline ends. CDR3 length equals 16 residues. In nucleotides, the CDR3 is TGTGCCAGCAGCCAAGGTGGAGGCGGCTCCTACAATGAGCAGTTCTTC. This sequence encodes CASSQGGGGSYNEQFF.

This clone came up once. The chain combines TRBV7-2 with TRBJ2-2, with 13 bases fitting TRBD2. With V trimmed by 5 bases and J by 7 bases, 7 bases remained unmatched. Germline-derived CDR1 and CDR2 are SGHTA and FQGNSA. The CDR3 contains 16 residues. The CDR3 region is CASSPGLAGDGGELFF. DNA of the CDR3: TGTGCCAGCAGCCCAGGACTAGCGGGAGATGGCGGGGAGCTGTTTTTT.

The CDR3 region is CASSQPGQAHGYTF. The CDR3 coding sequence is TGTGCCAGCAGCCAACCTGGACAGGCGCATGGCTACACCTTC. The J gene is TRBJ1-2, the V gene TRBV16; TRBD1 agrees at 7 bases. Looked up from germline, CDR1 is KGHSY and CDR2 is FQNENV. The J segment lost 6 bases and the V segment lost 2 bases, leaving 6 bases of the junction unmatched. The CDR3 sequence is 14 residues long.

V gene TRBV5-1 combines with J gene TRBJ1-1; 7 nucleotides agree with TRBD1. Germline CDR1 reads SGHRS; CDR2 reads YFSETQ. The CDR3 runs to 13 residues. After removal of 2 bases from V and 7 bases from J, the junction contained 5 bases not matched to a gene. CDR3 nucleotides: TGCGCCAGCAGCTTCGGACAGGACGGTGAAGCTTTCTTT. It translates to CASSFGQDGEAFF.

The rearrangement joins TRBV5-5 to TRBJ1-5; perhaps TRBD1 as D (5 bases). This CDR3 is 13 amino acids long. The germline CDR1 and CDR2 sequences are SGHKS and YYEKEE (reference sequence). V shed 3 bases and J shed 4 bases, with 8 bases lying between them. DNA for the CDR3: TGTGCCAGCAGCTCGGGACTTAATCAGCCCCAGCATTTT. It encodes CASSSGLNQPQHF.

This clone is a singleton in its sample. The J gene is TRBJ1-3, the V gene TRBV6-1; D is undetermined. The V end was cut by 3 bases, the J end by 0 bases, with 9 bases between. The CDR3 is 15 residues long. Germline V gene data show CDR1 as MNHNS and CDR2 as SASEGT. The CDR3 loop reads CASSEGSYSGNTIYF. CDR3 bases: TGTGCCAGCAGTGAGGGGTCCTACTCTGGAAACACCATATATTTT.

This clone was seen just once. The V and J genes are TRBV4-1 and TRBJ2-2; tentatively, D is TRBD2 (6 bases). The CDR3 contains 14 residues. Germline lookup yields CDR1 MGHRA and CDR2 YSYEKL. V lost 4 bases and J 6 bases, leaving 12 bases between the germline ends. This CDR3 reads CASSLGGIAGELFF. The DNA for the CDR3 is TGCGCCAGCAGCCTTGGGGGGATAGCCGGGGAGCTGTTTTTT.

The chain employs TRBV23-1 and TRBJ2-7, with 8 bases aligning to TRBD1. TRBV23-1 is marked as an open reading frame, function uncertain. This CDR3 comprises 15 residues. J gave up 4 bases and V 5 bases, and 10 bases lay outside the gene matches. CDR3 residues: CASSSRQGSSYEQYF. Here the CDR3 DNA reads TGCGCCAGCAGTTCCCGACAGGGGTCATCATACGAGCAGTACTTC.